This TCR beta chain was sequenced for a study of blood T cell repertoires in COVID-19. At the level of the study: From the United States, Italy and Spain came samples of acute and convalescent COVID-19.

This clone was seen a single time. Participants reported their clinical history, and cohort assignment relied on those reports. Shortly before study entry, within 2 weeks, exposed participants had met a COVID-19 case. TCRdb's copy holds only in-frame clones and misses some; the assay was immunoSEQ multiplex PCR. Of around 400,000 clones listed, approximately 91% are singletons. Specimen: PBMCs or T cells enriched from blood (not recorded which). The receptor was derived from a woman aged 40 to 55 who had been exposed to COVID-19.

CDR3 loop: CASSFWDRGYGYTF. As DNA, the CDR3 is TGTGCCAGCAGCTTTTGGGACAGGGGCTATGGCTACACCTTC. This sequence joins TRBV11-2 and TRBJ1-2; 10 bases are shared with TRBD1. With 3 bases clipped from V and 4 bases from J, the junction kept 2 bases outside the gene matches. CDR1 is SGHAT and CDR2 is FQNNGV in the germline V gene. The CDR3 sequence is 14 residues long. Full variable domain (outside the CDR3, taken from reference TRBV11-2 and TRBJ1-2): EAGVAQSPRYKIIEKRQSVAFWCNPISGHATLYWYQQILGQGPKLLIQFQNNGVVDDSQLPKDRFSAERLKGVDSTLKIQPAKLEDSAVYLCASSFWDRGYGYTFGSGTRLTVV.